These T cell receptor beta chains were read from a single sample in a study of T-cell memory formation after mild COVID-19. In TCRdb, the 5' RACE reads were re-called with MiXCR into one record per CDR3 protein. Among a few hundred thousand distinct CDR3 sequences, approximately 25% were seen once, and the ten largest hold around 13%. The specimen was PBMCs or a T cell subset sorted from them (not recorded which). The receptors were gathered from an adult woman who had mild COVID-19 (a few samples of this study predate the infection). Cell type and time point are not known. The CDR3 runs from the conserved cysteine through the conserved F or W. D genes are given only for firm matches. Rows may omit the clone size; those that give it use once, few, many or a size class.

d_call: NA; clone_size: many; v_call: TRBV7-9; j_call: TRBJ2-3; cdr3_nt: TGTGCCAGCAGCTTAAGCGGCGGGGCGAACACAGATACGCAGTATTTT; cdr3_aa: CASSLSGGANTDTQYF
d_call: TRBD2; clone_size: NA; v_call: TRBV6-4; j_call: TRBJ2-1; cdr3_nt: TGTGCCAGCAGTGACGCCGCCAGCGGGGGTGGGCAGTTCTTC; cdr3_aa: CASSDAASGGGQFF
d_call: TRBD1; clone_size: NA; v_call: TRBV5-1; j_call: TRBJ2-7; cdr3_nt: TGCGCCAGCCGTGATAATCCTACAGGGGACGAGCAGTACTTC; cdr3_aa: CASRDNPTGDEQYF
d_call: NA; clone_size: few; v_call: TRBV12-3/TRBV12-4; j_call: TRBJ1-1; cdr3_nt: TGTGCCAGCAGTTTTGAGGGTATGAACACTGAAGCTTTCTTT; cdr3_aa: CASSFEGMNTEAFF
d_call: TRBD1; clone_size: NA; v_call: TRBV4-1; j_call: TRBJ2-7; cdr3_nt: TGCGCCAGCAGCAACCCCCAGGACAGGGCCGTATCCTACGAGCAGTACTTC; cdr3_aa: CASSNPQDRAVSYEQYF
d_call: NA; clone_size: many; v_call: TRBV3-1; j_call: TRBJ1-2; cdr3_nt: TGTGCCAGCAGCCAAGAAGGTGGGATCGGACTCATGAACTATGGCTACACCTTC; cdr3_aa: CASSQEGGIGLMNYGYTF
d_call: NA; clone_size: NA; v_call: TRBV24-1; j_call: TRBJ2-3; cdr3_nt: TGTGCCACCAGTGATCCCTCCCCAGCAGATACGCAGTATTTT; cdr3_aa: CATSDPSPADTQYF
d_call: TRBD2; clone_size: few; v_call: TRBV12-3/TRBV12-4; j_call: TRBJ2-1; cdr3_nt: TGTGCCAGCAGTTTTCAGCGGGAGGGGAATGAGCAGTTCTTC; cdr3_aa: CASSFQREGNEQFF
d_call: TRBD1; clone_size: few; v_call: TRBV4-2; j_call: TRBJ2-7; cdr3_nt: TGTGCCAGCAGCCAAGACAGGGGGACCTCCTACGAGCAGTACTTC; cdr3_aa: CASSQDRGTSYEQYF
d_call: TRBD2; clone_size: many; v_call: TRBV15; j_call: TRBJ2-1; cdr3_nt: TGTGCCACCAGCAGAGTCCGGGGGACTAGCGGGAGGGTCCACAATGAGCAGTTCTTC; cdr3_aa: CATSRVRGTSGRVHNEQFF
d_call: NA; clone_size: few; v_call: TRBV12-3/TRBV12-4; j_call: TRBJ1-2; cdr3_nt: TGTGCCAGCAGACGTTCGGGGGCAGGTGGGGAGGGCTACACCTTC; cdr3_aa: CASRRSGAGGEGYTF
d_call: NA; clone_size: NA; v_call: TRBV27; j_call: TRBJ1-6; cdr3_nt: TGTGCCAGCAGACTTGGGGCCCTCGATAATTCACCCCTCCACTTT; cdr3_aa: CASRLGALDNSPLHF
d_call: NA; clone_size: NA; v_call: TRBV30; j_call: TRBJ2-3; cdr3_nt: TGTGCCTGGAAGCTGGGCACAGATACGCAGTATTTT; cdr3_aa: CAWKLGTDTQYF
d_call: TRBD1; clone_size: NA; v_call: TRBV20-1; j_call: TRBJ1-1; cdr3_nt: TGCAGTGCTAGAGAATTCGGTTGGACAGGGGAAAACACTGAAGCTTTCTTT; cdr3_aa: CSAREFGWTGENTEAFF
d_call: NA; clone_size: NA; v_call: TRBV20-1; j_call: TRBJ2-5; cdr3_nt: TGCAGTGCGGGCGGGTCGAGAGAGACCCAGTACTTC; cdr3_aa: CSAGGSRETQYF
d_call: NA; clone_size: NA; v_call: TRBV10-3; j_call: TRBJ1-1; cdr3_nt: TGTGCCATCAAAGGCGGGGACCCTCCGAACACTGAAGCTTTCTTT; cdr3_aa: CAIKGGDPPNTEAFF
d_call: TRBD2; clone_size: NA; v_call: TRBV7-2; j_call: TRBJ2-5; cdr3_nt: TGTGCCAGCAGCTTAGGGTTAGGCGGGAGGGCCGGAGAGACCCAGTACTTC; cdr3_aa: CASSLGLGGRAGETQYF
d_call: TRBD2; clone_size: NA; v_call: TRBV10-3; j_call: TRBJ2-7; cdr3_nt: TGTGCCATCAGTGGGGGGGGTGACGAATTCTACGAGCAGTACTTC; cdr3_aa: CAISGGGDEFYEQYF
d_call: NA; clone_size: NA; v_call: TRBV5-1; j_call: TRBJ2-7; cdr3_nt: TGCGCCAGCAGCTTGCTGGCGGGGCTCGACGAGCAGTACTTC; cdr3_aa: CASSLLAGLDEQYF
d_call: TRBD1; clone_size: few; v_call: TRBV7-9; j_call: TRBJ2-5; cdr3_nt: TGTGCCAGCAGCCCGCTCGATGGGACAGGGTACCAAGAGACCCAGTACTTC; cdr3_aa: CASSPLDGTGYQETQYF